This TCR beta chain was recovered during a study of tumor-infiltrating lymphocytes in primary liver carcinoma. Study in general: The five patients, who were men and women, ranged in age from 30 to 69 years.

Unsorted whole blood served as the source of blood RNA, and germline DNA was extracted as well. This clonotype was counted at least ten times. From about 530 ng total RNA, TCR beta cDNA was generated with a primer in the constant region. Slightly modified ARM-PCR, run as three nested multiplex PCR rounds, produced the TCR beta libraries. Rounds one and two of PCR, each of 9 to 11 cycles, were primed with TRBV1-TRBV30 forward primers and a C-beta reverse primer. TCRdb re-derived calls from the multiplex PCR reads in MiXCR, one entry per CDR3 protein. The repertoire holds fewer than 350,000 distinct CDR3 sequences, 65% seen once, with 5.5% to 8% in the top ten. V lost 4 bases and J lost 6, with 18 bases in between. CDR1 is LGHNA and CDR2 is YNFKEQ in the germline V gene. The CDR3 runs 16 residues.

The sequenced sample consisted of peripheral blood. This TCR derives from a man aged 40-49 years with primary liver carcinoma and hepatitis B virus infection. This chain joins TRBV4-2 and TRBJ2-2; D is ambiguous. The CDR3 is CASSPPEASKAGELFF. Here the CDR3 DNA reads TGTGCCAGCAGCCCCCCTGAGGCTAGTAAGGCCGGGGAGCTGTTTTTT.